One sample yielded the 7 T cell receptor beta chains listed below, sequenced in a study of T cells after yellow fever vaccination (dated by TCRdb to between 2019 and 2020). Library preparation was by 5' RACE. TCRdb lists the instrument as Illumina HiSeq 2500. TCRdb trimmed the raw reads at Q25, called clones with MiXCR and kept productive beta chains. Rows are combined by CDR3 protein, so each entry shows the most common genes and DNA. In this sample the table shows under 95,000 distinct CDR3 sequences, around 7.1% of which occur a single time. The ten top clones hold approximately 28% of the sample. Per the publication, the treatment or condition label means: live attenuated yellow fever vaccine strain. Sequenced here: CD8+ T cells sorted from PBMCs, sampled 10 days after the first yellow fever vaccination. The receptors were gathered from a man aged 18 to 35 who received the YFV17D yellow fever vaccine.

This clonotype was seen ten or more times. This chain links TRBV4-1 with TRBJ1-6; maybe TRBD1 (5 bases). The CDR3 is 15 residues long. Germline CDR1 and CDR2: MGHRA and YSYEKL. The V gene lost 3 bases and the J gene lost 4 bases, with 10 bases spanning the gap. CDR3 in DNA: TGCGCCAGCAGCCATGGCAGGGATTATAATTCACCCCTCCACTTT. It yields the protein CASSHGRDYNSPLHF.

This chain uses TRBV11-3 with TRBJ1-1; 9 nucleotides align to TRBD1. The J segment lost 10 bases and the V segment lost 5 bases, leaving 5 bases of the junction unmatched. The length of the CDR3 is 12 residues. Germline V gives CDR1 SGHNT, CDR2 YENEEA. CDR3 bases: TGTGCCAGCAGCCACACAGGGGGCTTAGCTTTCTTT. This gives the protein CASSHTGGLAFF.

DNA for the CDR3: TGCGCCAGCAGCCAAACCTCAGGGAACACTGAAGCTTTCTTT. This sequence encodes CASSQTSGNTEAFF. The chain joins TRBV4-1 to TRBJ1-1; no clear D. Germline V CDR1 and CDR2: MGHRA, YSYEKL. The CDR3 runs 14 residues. The ends were cut back, 2 bases at V and 1 base at J, with 8 bases in the middle.

Many counts were recorded for this clonotype. J is TRBJ2-7 and V is TRBV7-9; TRBD1 matches 7 bases. Germline V gene lookup returns CDR1 SEHNR and CDR2 FQNEAQ (reference sequence). Germline trimming cut 5 bases from V and 2 bases from J; bases unmatched to any gene: 6. The CDR3 extends over 14 amino acids. The chain's CDR3 is CASSPRDSTYEQYF. Written as DNA, the CDR3 is TGTGCCAGCAGCCCCCGGGACAGTACCTACGAGCAGTACTTC.

This clonotype occurred a few times. The chain joins TRBV12-3 or TRBV12-4 to TRBJ2-3; 12 bases line up with TRBD2. V shed 5 bases and J 2 bases; nucleotides not matched to a gene: 5. The length of the CDR3 is 16 residues. The DNA for the CDR3 is TGTGCCAGCAGTCCCGGACTAGCGGGGAACACAGATACGCAGTATTTT. As protein: CASSPGLAGNTDTQYF.

This clonotype was detected many times. This sequence joins TRBV19 and TRBJ2-5, with TRBD2 matching 13 bases. V was clipped by 5 bases and J by 2 bases; unmatched bases: 5. CDR3 size: 16 residues. CDR1 is LNHDA, CDR2 SQIVND, per germline (reference sequence). The CDR3 loop is CASSALGLAGQETQYF. Written as DNA, the CDR3 is TGTGCCAGTAGTGCTTTGGGACTAGCGGGGCAAGAGACCCAGTACTTC.

This clonotype showed up many times. V and J are TRBV3-1 and TRBJ1-2, with TRBD1 as a possible D gene (5 bases). CDR1 is LGHDT, CDR2 YNNKEL, per germline (reference sequence). The V gene lost 0 bases and the J gene lost 0 bases, with 11 bases spanning the gap. The CDR3 spans 16 residues. Written as DNA, the CDR3 is TGTGCCAGCAGCCAAGAATGGGCGACAGCTAACTATGGCTACACCTTC. Translating gives CASSQEWATANYGYTF.